This T cell receptor beta chain was documented in a study of post-analysis software for immune sequencing data. Regarding this clonotype: Germline and junction disagree at one end, which may indicate a read error.

Unique-molecular-identifier-tagged TCR beta cDNA libraries were used. It was from roughly 1 to 10 million T cells that approximately 500,000 cDNA molecules came. MiXCR, run by TCRdb on the PCR reads, gives a single entry per CDR3 protein. The sample lists under 200,000 distinct CDR3 sequences, roughly 40% seen once, with approximately 30% in the top ten. This receptor was taken from a girl aged 5-17 years with multiple sclerosis. The source was blood, collected after autologous hematopoietic stem cell transplantation.

The CDR3 loop is CAGSLAASNQPQHF. The CDR3 nucleotides read TGTGCCGGCAGCCTCGCGGCAAGCAATCAGCCCCAGCATTTT. This chain uses TRBV7-2 with TRBJ1-5; D remains ambiguous. Germline CDR1 SGHTA, CDR2 FQGNSA. The CDR3 extends over 14 amino acids.